This T cell receptor beta chain was profiled in a study of T-cell memory formation after mild COVID-19. This clonotype was recorded at least ten times. TCRdb passed the 5' RACE reads through MiXCR, listing each CDR3 protein once. This table has about 270,000 distinct CDR3 sequences, roughly 17% appearing once. Unmatched junction bases numbered 8, after V lost 6 bases and J lost 7 bases. The length of the CDR3 is 15 residues. Germline CDR1 and CDR2: SEHNR and FQNEAQ (reference sequence). The sequenced sample consisted of PBMCs or a T cell subset sorted from them (not recorded which). The clonotype comes from a young man who had mild COVID-19 (a few samples of this study predate the infection). Cell type and time point are not known. The rearrangement uses TRBV7-9 and TRBJ2-1; TRBD2 aligns across 11 bases. This CDR3 reads CASRYSGGALNEQFF. CDR3 nucleotide sequence: TGTGCCAGCAGGTATAGCGGGGGGGCGCTTAATGAGCAGTTCTTC.